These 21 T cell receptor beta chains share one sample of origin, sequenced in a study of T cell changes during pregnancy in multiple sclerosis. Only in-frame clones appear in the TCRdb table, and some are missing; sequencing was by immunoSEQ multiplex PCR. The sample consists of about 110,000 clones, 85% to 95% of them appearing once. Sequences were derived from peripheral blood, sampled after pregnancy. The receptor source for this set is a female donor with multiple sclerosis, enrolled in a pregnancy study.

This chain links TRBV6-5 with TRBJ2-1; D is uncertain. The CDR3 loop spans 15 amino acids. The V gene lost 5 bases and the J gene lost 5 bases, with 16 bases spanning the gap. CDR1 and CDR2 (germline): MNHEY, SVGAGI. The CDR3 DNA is TGTGCCAGCAGTCAGTCTCCCGTCCGCAACAATGAGCAGTTCTTC. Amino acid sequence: CASSQSPVRNNEQFF.

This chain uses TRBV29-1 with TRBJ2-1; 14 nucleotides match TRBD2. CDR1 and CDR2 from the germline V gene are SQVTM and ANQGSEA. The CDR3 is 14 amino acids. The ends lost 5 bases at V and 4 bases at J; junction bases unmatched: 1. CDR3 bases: TGCAGCGTTCGGACTAGCGGGGGGTACAATGAGCAGTTCTTC. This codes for CSVRTSGGYNEQFF.

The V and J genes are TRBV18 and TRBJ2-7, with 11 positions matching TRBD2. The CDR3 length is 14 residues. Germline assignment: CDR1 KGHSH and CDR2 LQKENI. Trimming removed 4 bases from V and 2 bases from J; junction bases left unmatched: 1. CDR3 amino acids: CASSLSGGAYEQYF. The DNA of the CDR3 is TGTGCCAGCTCACTTAGCGGGGGGGCCTACGAGCAGTACTTC.

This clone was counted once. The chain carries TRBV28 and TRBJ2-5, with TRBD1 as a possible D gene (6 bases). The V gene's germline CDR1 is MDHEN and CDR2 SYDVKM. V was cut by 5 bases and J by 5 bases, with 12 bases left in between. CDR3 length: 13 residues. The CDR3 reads CASSQQGWETQYF. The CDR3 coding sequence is TGTGCCAGCAGTCAACAGGGCTGGGAGACCCAGTACTTC.

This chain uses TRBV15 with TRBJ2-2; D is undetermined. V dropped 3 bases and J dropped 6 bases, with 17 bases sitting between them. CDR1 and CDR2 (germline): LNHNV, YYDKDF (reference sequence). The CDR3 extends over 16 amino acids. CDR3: CATSRDRLERPGELFF. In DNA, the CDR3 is TGTGCCACCAGCAGGGATAGACTCGAAAGGCCCGGGGAGCTGTTTTTT. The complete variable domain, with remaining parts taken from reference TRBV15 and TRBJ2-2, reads DAMVIQNPRYQVTQFGKPVTLSCSQTLNHNVMYWYQQKSSQAPKLLFHYYDKDFNNEADTPDNFQSRRPNTSFCFLDIRSPGLGDTAMYLCATSRDRLERPGELFFGEGSRLTVL.

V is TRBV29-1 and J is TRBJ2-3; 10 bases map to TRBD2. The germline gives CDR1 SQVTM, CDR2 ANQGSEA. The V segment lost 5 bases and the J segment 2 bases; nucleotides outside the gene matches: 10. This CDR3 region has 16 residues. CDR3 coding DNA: TGCAGCGTTCCGGGGGGTAGCGGGGGGCCCACAGATACGCAGTATTTT. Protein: CSVPGGSGGPTDTQYF.

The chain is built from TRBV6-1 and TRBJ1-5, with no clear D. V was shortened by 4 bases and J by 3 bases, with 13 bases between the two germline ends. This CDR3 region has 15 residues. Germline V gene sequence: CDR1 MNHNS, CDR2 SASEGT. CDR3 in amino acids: CASSALQISNQPQHF. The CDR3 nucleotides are TGTGCCAGCAGTGCTTTACAGATTTCCAATCAGCCCCAGCATTTT.

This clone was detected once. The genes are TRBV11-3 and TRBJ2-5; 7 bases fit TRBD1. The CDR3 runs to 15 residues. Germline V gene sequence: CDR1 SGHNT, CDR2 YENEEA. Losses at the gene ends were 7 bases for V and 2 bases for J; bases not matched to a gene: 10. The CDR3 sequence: CASKRGQGTQETQYF. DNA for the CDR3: TGTGCCAGCAAGAGGGGGCAGGGAACTCAAGAGACCCAGTACTTC.

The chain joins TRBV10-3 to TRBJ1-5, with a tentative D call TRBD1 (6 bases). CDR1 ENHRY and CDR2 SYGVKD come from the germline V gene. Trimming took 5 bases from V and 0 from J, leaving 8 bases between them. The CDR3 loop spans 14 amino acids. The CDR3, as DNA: TGTGCCATCAGTAGGGACAATAGCAATCAGCCCCAGCATTTT. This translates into CAISRDNSNQPQHF.

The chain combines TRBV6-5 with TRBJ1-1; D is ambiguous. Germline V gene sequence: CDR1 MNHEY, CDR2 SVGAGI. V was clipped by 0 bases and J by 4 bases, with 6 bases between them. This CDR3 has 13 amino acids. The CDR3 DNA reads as TGTGCCAGCAGTTACTCCGGGTTCACTGAAGCTTTCTTT. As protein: CASSYSGFTEAFF.

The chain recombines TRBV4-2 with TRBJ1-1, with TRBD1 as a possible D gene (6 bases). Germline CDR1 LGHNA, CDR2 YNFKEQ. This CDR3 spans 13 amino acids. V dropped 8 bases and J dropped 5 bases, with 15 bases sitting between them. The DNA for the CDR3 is TGTGCCAGCTCGGCACAGGGTGAGACTGAAGCTTTCTTT. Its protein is CASSAQGETEAFF.

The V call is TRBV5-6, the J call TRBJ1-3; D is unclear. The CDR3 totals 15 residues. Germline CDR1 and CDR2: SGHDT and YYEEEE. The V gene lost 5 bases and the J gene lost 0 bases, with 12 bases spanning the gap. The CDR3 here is CASSLPASSGNTIYF. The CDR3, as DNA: TGTGCCAGCAGTCTTCCAGCGTCCTCTGGAAACACCATATATTTT. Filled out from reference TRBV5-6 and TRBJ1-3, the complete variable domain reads DAGVTQSPTHLIKTRGQQVTLRCSPKSGHDTVSWYQQALGQGPQFIFQYYEEEERQRGNFPDRFSGHQFPNYSSELNVNALLLGDSALYLCASSLPASSGNTIYFGEGSWLTVV.

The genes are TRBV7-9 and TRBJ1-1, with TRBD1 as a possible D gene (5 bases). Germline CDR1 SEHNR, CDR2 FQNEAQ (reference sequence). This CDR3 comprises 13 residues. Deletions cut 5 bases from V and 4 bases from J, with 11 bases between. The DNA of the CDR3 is TGTGCCAGCAGCCGGACACCCGCCACTGAAGCTTTCTTT. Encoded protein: CASSRTPATEAFF.

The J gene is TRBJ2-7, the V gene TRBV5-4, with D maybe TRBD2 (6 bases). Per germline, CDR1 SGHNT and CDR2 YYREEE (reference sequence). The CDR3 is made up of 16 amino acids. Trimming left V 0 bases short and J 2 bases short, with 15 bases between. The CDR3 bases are TGTGCCAGCAGCTTGGGGGCCGGGACTGAAACCTACGAGCAGTACTTC. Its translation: CASSLGAGTETYEQYF.

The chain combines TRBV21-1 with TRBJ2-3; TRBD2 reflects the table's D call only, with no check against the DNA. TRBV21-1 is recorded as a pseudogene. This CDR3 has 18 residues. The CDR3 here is CASSKKTLGGVGEDTQYF. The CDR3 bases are TGTGCCAGCAGCAAAAAGACGTTGGGAGGGGTGGGAGAAGATACGCAGTATTTT.

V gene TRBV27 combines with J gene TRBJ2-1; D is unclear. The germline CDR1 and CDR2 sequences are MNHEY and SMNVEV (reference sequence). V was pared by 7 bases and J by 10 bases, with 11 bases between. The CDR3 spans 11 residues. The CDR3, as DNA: TGTGCCAGCACTTTTTCTAGGGAGCAGTTCTTC. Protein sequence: CASTFSREQFF.

Here the CDR3 reads CASSLGGRDLAHGYTF. The CDR3 nucleotides are TGTGCCAGCAGCTTAGGGGGAAGGGACTTAGCTCATGGCTACACCTTC. This chain links TRBV7-6 with TRBJ1-2; tentative D call: TRBD1 (5 bases). V dropped 1 base and J dropped 6 bases, with 18 bases sitting between them. The CDR3 spans 16 residues. From germline, CDR1 is SGHVS and CDR2 FNYEAQ. Drawing the rest from reference TRBV7-6 and TRBJ1-2, the complete variable domain is GAGVSQSPRYKVTKRGQDVALRCDPISGHVSLYWYRQALGQGPEFLTYFNYEAQQDKSGLPNDRFSAERPEGSISTLTIQRTEQRDSAMYRCASSLGGRDLAHGYTFGSGTRLTVV.

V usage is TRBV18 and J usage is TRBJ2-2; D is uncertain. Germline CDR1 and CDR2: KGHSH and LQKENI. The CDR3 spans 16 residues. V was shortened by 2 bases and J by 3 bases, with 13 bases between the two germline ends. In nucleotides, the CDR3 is TGTGCCAGCTCACCAAGTCCGGGTGCGGACACCGGGGAGCTGTTTTTT. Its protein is CASSPSPGADTGELFF.

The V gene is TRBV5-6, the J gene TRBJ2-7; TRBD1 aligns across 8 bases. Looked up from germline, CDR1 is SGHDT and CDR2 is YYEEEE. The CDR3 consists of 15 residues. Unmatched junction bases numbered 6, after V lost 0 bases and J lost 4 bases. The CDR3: CASSLVPGGIYEQYF. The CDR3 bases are TGTGCCAGCAGCTTGGTCCCAGGGGGCATTTACGAGCAGTACTTC.

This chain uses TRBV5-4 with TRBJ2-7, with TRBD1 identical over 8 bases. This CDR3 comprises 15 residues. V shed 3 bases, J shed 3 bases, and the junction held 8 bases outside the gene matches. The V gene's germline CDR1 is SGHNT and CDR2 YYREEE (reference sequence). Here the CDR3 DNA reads TGTGCCAGCAGCTCCCAGACAGGGGTAGGCTACGAGCAGTACTTC. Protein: CASSSQTGVGYEQYF.

The CDR3 reads CASSGGRPAYEQYF. The CDR3 bases are TGCGCCAGCAGCGGCGGGAGGCCCGCCTACGAGCAGTACTTC. The J gene is TRBJ2-7, the V gene TRBV5-1, with 8 bases lining up with TRBD2. Germline trimming cut 4 bases from V and 2 bases from J; bases unmatched to any gene: 5. The germline CDR1 and CDR2 sequences are SGHRS and YFSETQ. The CDR3 loop spans 14 amino acids.